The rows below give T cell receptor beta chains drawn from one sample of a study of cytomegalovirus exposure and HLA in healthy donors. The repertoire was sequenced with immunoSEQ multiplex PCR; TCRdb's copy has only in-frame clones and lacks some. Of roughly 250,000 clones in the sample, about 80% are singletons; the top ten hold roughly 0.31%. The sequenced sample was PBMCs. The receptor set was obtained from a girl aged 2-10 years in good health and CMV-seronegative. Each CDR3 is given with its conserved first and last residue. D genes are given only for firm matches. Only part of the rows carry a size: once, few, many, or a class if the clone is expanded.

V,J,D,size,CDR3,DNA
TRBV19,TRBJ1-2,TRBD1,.,CASSTRDRVTNYGYTF,TGTGCCAGTAGTACCCGGGACAGGGTTACTAACTATGGCTACACCTTC
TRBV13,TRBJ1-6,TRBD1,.,CASSSRQGALGSPLHF,TGTGCCAGCAGCTCGCGACAGGGGGCTTTAGGTTCACCCCTCCACTTT
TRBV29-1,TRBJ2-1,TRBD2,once,CSVVLAGVSVQGEQFF,TGCAGCGTCGTCCTAGCGGGAGTTTCGGTTCAGGGGGAGCAGTTCTTC
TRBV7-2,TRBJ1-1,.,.,CASSLGTANTEAFF,TGTGCCAGCAGCTTAGGGACAGCGAACACTGAAGCTTTCTTT
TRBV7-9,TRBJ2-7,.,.,CASSSGQGFIYEQYF,TGTGCCAGCAGTTCCGGTCAGGGGTTCATTTACGAGCAGTACTTC
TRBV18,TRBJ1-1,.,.,CASSPLPVNTEAFF,TGTGCCAGCTCACCACTTCCCGTGAACACTGAAGCTTTCTTT
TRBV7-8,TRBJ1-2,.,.,CASSSPRNYGYTF,TGTGCCAGCAGCTCCCCCAGGAACTATGGCTACACCTTC
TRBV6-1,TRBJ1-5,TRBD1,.,CASSVRGTASNQPQHF,TGTGCCAGCAGTGTCCGCGGGACAGCCAGTAATCAGCCCCAGCATTTT
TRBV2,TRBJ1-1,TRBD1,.,CASSPHGTGGYKAFF,TGTGCCAGCAGTCCCCATGGGACAGGGGGTTACAAGGCTTTCTTT
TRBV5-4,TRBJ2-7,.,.,CASSPAGVAYEQYF,TGTGCCAGCAGCCCCGCCGGGGTGGCCTACGAGCAGTACTTC
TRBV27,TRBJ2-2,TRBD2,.,CASSLGLASGELFF,TGTGCCAGCAGTCTAGGACTAGCCAGCGGGGAGCTGTTTTTT
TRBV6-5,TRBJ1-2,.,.,CASSGTGYGYTF,TGTGCCAGCAGTGGCACAGGGTATGGCTACACCTTC
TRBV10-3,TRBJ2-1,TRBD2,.,CAISESSGIPYNEQFF,TGTGCCATCAGTGAATCTAGCGGGATCCCCTACAATGAGCAGTTCTTC
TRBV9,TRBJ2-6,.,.,CASHRTGANVLTF,TGTGCCAGCCACAGGACTGGGGCCAACGTCCTGACTTTC
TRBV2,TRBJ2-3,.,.,CASTGSPAVRTDTQYF,TGTGCCAGTACCGGGTCCCCAGCGGTCCGCACAGATACGCAGTATTTT
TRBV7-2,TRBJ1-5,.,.,CASSYRGNQPQHF,TGTGCCAGCAGCTACAGGGGCAATCAGCCCCAGCATTTT
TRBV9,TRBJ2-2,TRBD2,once,CASSARPSGSGGELFF,TGTGCCAGCAGCGCAAGACCTAGCGGGAGCGGCGGGGAGCTGTTTTTT
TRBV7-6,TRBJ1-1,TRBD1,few,CASSPKPGQMNTEAFF,TGTGCCAGCAGCCCCAAACCGGGACAGATGAACACTGAAGCTTTCTTT
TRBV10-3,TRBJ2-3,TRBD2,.,CAISEGLAGVGTQYF,TGTGCCATCAGTGAGGGGTTAGCGGGAGTGGGTACGCAGTATTTT
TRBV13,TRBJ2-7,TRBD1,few,CASSLRTGGAYYEQYF,TGTGCCAGCAGCTTGCGGACAGGGGGCGCGTACTACGAGCAGTACTTC
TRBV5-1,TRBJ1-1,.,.,CASTNRRGTGTEAFF,TGCGCCAGCACCAACCGCCGGGGGACGGGCACTGAAGCTTTCTTT
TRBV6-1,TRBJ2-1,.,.,CASSEEAGSYNEQFF,TGTGCCAGCAGTGAAGAGGCGGGATCCTACAATGAGCAGTTCTTC
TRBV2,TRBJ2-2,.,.,CASVGRNRGELFF,TGTGCCAGCGTTGGCCGCAACCGCGGGGAGCTGTTTTTT
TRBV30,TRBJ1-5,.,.,CAWRSNSNQPQHF,TGTGCCTGGAGGTCTAATAGCAATCAGCCCCAGCATTTT
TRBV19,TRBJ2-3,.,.,CASSPGSVAQYF,TGTGCCAGTAGCCCAGGATCGGTAGCGCAGTATTTT
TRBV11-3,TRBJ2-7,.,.,CASSFSKPSYEQYF,TGTGCCAGCAGCTTCTCGAAGCCGTCCTACGAGCAGTACTTC
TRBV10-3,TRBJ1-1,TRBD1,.,CAISPGQMNTEAFF,TGTGCCATCAGTCCGGGACAGATGAACACTGAAGCTTTCTTT
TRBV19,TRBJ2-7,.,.,CASGGISYEQYF,TGTGCCTCCGGGGGTATCTCCTACGAGCAGTACTTC
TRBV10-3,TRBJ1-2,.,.,CAVSEKTDSYGYTF,TGTGCCGTCAGTGAGAAGACAGATTCCTATGGCTACACCTTC
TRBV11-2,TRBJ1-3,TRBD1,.,CAITTGAGNTIYF,TGTGCCATCACGACAGGGGCTGGAAACACCATATATTTT
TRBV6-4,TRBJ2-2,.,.,CASSDSKVSGVTGELFF,TGTGCCAGCAGTGACTCGAAGGTCTCCGGGGTCACCGGGGAGCTGTTTTTT
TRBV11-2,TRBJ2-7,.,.,CASSLGPQGTIYEQYF,TGTGCCAGCAGCTTAGGCCCACAGGGAACCATCTACGAGCAGTACTTC
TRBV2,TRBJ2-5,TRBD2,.,CASRARLAGNQETQYF,TGTGCCAGCAGGGCAAGACTAGCGGGTAACCAAGAGACCCAGTACTTC
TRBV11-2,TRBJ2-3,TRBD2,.,CASSLLLAGGSDTQYF,TGTGCCAGCAGCCTCCTTCTAGCGGGGGGATCAGATACGCAGTATTTT
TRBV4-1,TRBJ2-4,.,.,CASSQSQKNIQYF,TGCGCCAGCAGCCAATCACAGAAAAACATTCAGTACTTC
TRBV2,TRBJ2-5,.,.,CASIGTYDGLNF,TGTGCCAGCATTGGTACCTACGATGGTTTAAACTTC
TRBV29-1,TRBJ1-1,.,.,CSGEYSLNTEAFF,TGCAGCGGTGAGTACAGCCTGAACACTGAAGCTTTCTTT
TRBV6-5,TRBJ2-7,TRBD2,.,CASSSRGVYYEQYF,TGTGCCAGCAGTTCGCGGGGGGTCTACTACGAGCAGTACTTC
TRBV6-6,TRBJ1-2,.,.,CASSYSGFRDGYTF,TGTGCCAGCAGTTACTCGGGTTTCAGGGATGGCTACACCTTC
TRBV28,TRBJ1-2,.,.,CASSSRVVGTF,TGTGCCAGCAGTTCCAGGGTAGTGGGCACCTTC
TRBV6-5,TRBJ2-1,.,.,CASGWESSYNEQFF,TGTGCCAGCGGCTGGGAGAGCTCCTACAATGAGCAGTTCTTC
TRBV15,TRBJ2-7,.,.,CATSSLKFGRLYEQYF,TGTGCCACCAGCAGCTTAAAGTTCGGGAGACTCTACGAGCAGTACTTC
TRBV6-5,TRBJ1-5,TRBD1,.,CASSLGTGNSQPQHF,TGTGCCAGCAGTTTAGGGACAGGAAACAGTCAGCCCCAGCATTTT
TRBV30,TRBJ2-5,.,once,CAWSGLAGRAAQYF,TGTGCCTGGAGTGGCCTGGCGGGCCGAGCGGCCCAGTACTTC
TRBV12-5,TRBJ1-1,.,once,CASGLTSGTEAFF,TGTGCTAGTGGTCTAACCTCGGGCACTGAAGCTTTCTTT
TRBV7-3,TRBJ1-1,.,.,CASSLIGPPTGEAFF,TGTGCCAGCAGCTTAATAGGGCCCCCGACAGGTGAAGCTTTCTTT
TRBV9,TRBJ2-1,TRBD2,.,CASSVDAGALYNEQFF,TGTGCCAGCAGCGTAGACGCGGGAGCCCTCTACAATGAGCAGTTCTTC
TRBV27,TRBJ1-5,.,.,CASSFEGNQPQHF,TGTGCCAGCAGTTTTGAGGGAAATCAGCCCCAGCATTTT
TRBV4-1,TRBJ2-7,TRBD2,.,CASSQGPSRDYGSVQYF,TGCGCCAGCAGCCAAGGGCCCTCCCGGGACTATGGTTCGGTGCAGTACTTC
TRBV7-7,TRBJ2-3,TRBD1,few,CASSLGRAGTGPLSDTQYF,TGTGCCAGCAGCTTAGGGCGCGCGGGGACAGGGCCGCTATCAGATACGCAGTATTTT
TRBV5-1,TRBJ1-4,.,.,CASSQGDIAEKLFF,TGCGCCAGCAGCCAAGGGGACATTGCGGAAAAACTGTTTTTT
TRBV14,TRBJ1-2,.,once,CASSQDLTVRGYGYTF,TGTGCCAGCAGCCAAGACCTCACGGTCCGGGGCTATGGCTACACCTTC
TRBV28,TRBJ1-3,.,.,CASSPNRGGRGNTIYF,TGTGCCAGCAGCCCAAACCGGGGCGGGAGGGGAAACACCATATATTTT
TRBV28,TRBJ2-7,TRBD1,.,CASSLDRVYEQYF,TGTGCCAGCAGTCTAGACAGGGTCTACGAGCAGTACTTC
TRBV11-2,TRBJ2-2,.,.,CASSLEAPVGELFF,TGTGCCAGCAGCTTAGAAGCGCCCGTCGGGGAGCTGTTTTTT
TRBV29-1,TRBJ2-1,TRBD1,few,CSVEGQGFVGEQFF,TGCAGCGTGGAGGGACAGGGGTTTGTCGGTGAGCAGTTCTTC
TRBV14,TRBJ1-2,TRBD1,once,CASSQAPGQGSDGYTF,TGTGCCAGCAGCCAGGCGCCGGGACAGGGGTCAGATGGCTACACCTTC